The rows below give T cell receptor beta chains drawn from one sample of a study of T cells in localized non-small cell lung cancer. The assay was immunoSEQ multiplex PCR, and TCRdb's table has in-frame clones only and misses some. This sample yields some 55,000 clones, of which about four fifths are seen a single time; 20% belongs to the top ten. Material: peripheral blood, obtained before any cancer treatment. The receptors originated from an older female donor with stage II squamous cell lung carcinoma. Both conserved end residues are part of each CDR3. D genes are given only for firm matches. Not all rows give a size; the values are once, few, many and, for expanded clones, a class.

CDR3: CASSQGGQGYYGYTF
DNA: TGCGCCAGCAGCCAAGGGGGACAGGGTTATTATGGCTACACCTTC
size: -
D: TRBD1
V: TRBV4-1
J: TRBJ1-2

CDR3: CASSLGTSGGANPSGETQYF
DNA: TGCGCCAGCAGCCTGGGGACTAGCGGGGGGGCAAACCCCTCTGGGGAGACCCAGTACTTC
size: -
D: TRBD2
V: TRBV5-1
J: TRBJ2-5

CDR3: CASSLVGDGYTF
DNA: TGTGCCAGCAGCTTAGTCGGGGACGGCTACACCTTC
size: -
D: -
V: TRBV7-8
J: TRBJ1-2

CDR3: CASSLGQGDGGYTF
DNA: TGTGCCAGCAGCTTAGGCCAGGGGGACGGCGGCTACACCTTC
size: -
D: TRBD1
V: TRBV11-2
J: TRBJ1-2

CDR3: CAWEVAGNTIYF
DNA: TGTGCCTGGGAGGTTGCCGGAAACACCATATATTTT
size: -
D: -
V: TRBV30
J: TRBJ1-3

CDR3: CSGGGGNEKLFF
DNA: TGCAGCGGGGGGGGAGGAAATGAAAAACTGTTTTTT
size: few
D: -
V: TRBV29-1
J: TRBJ1-4

CDR3: CASSLTTGGQPQHF
DNA: TGTGCCAGCAGCTTGACGACAGGGGGACAGCCCCAGCATTTT
size: once
D: TRBD1
V: TRBV5-8
J: TRBJ1-5

CDR3: CASNTGPGRNNNEQFF
DNA: TGTGCCAGCAACACAGGCCCGGGAAGGAATAACAATGAGCAGTTCTTC
size: -
D: -
V: TRBV7-3
J: TRBJ2-1

CDR3: CASRTTSLTNYGYTF
DNA: TGTGCCAGCAGAACCACCTCCCTAACTAACTATGGCTACACCTTC
size: -
D: -
V: TRBV6-6
J: TRBJ1-2

CDR3: CASSLGHSPLHF
DNA: TGTGCCAGCAGCTTGGGCCATTCACCCCTCCACTTT
size: once
D: -
V: TRBV11-2
J: TRBJ1-6

CDR3: CASSLQGPGTEAFF
DNA: TGTGCCAGTAGTTTACAGGGGCCGGGCACTGAAGCTTTCTTT
size: -
D: TRBD1
V: TRBV19
J: TRBJ1-1

CDR3: CASSPRALRRDEQFF
DNA: TGTGCCAGCAGCCCCCGGGCCCTGAGGCGCGATGAGCAGTTCTTC
size: -
D: -
V: TRBV27
J: TRBJ2-1

CDR3: CASSIEGVMNTEAFF
DNA: TGTGCCAGTAGTATTGAGGGGGTCATGAACACTGAAGCTTTCTTT
size: -
D: -
V: TRBV19
J: TRBJ1-1

CDR3: CATKRDPNTEAFF
DNA: TGTGCCACTAAAAGGGACCCGAACACTGAAGCTTTCTTT
size: -
D: -
V: TRBV6-1
J: TRBJ1-1

CDR3: CASIRTVLPEDGYTF
DNA: TGTGCCAGCATCCGGACAGTCCTTCCGGAGGATGGCTACACCTTC
size: -
D: -
V: TRBV5-6
J: TRBJ1-2

CDR3: CASSGTAYSGNTIYF
DNA: TGTGCCAGCAGCGGAACAGCATACTCTGGAAACACCATATATTTT
size: -
D: -
V: TRBV9
J: TRBJ1-3

CDR3: CASTPDWGNSPLHF
DNA: TGTGCCAGCACCCCCGACTGGGGTAATTCACCCCTCCACTTT
size: -
D: -
V: TRBV6-6
J: TRBJ1-6

CDR3: CASSRPGYTF
DNA: TGCGCCAGCAGTCGACCTGGCTACACCTTC
size: -
D: -
V: TRBV23-1
J: TRBJ1-2

CDR3: CASSQRGQGSSFF
DNA: TGTGCCAGCAGCCAAAGGGGACAGGGTAGTTCTTTCTTT
size: few
D: TRBD1
V: TRBV14
J: TRBJ1-1

CDR3: CASSASPGQAPNYGYTF
DNA: TGTGCCAGCAGTGCCAGTCCGGGACAGGCGCCTAACTATGGCTACACCTTC
size: -
D: TRBD1
V: TRBV6-1
J: TRBJ1-2

CDR3: CASSQAGEYKTQYF
DNA: TGCGCCAGCAGCCAAGCCGGGGAATACAAGACCCAGTACTTC
size: -
D: -
V: TRBV4-1
J: TRBJ2-5

CDR3: CASSQVETQYF
DNA: TGTGCCAGCAGCCAAGTGGAGACCCAGTACTTC
size: once
D: -
V: TRBV2
J: TRBJ2-5

CDR3: CASSIYADRSSGNTIYF
DNA: TGTGCCAGTAGTATCTATGCGGACCGGAGCTCTGGAAACACCATATATTTT
size: -
D: -
V: TRBV19
J: TRBJ1-3

CDR3: CAISSGTSGTYEQYF
DNA: TGCGCCATCAGCAGTGGGACTAGCGGAACCTACGAGCAGTACTTC
size: -
D: TRBD2
V: TRBV10-2
J: TRBJ2-7

CDR3: CASSDRGQDGYTF
DNA: TGTGCCAGCAGTGACAGGGGACAGGATGGCTACACCTTC
size: once
D: TRBD1
V: TRBV2
J: TRBJ1-2

CDR3: CSVDSGANVLTF
DNA: TGCAGCGTTGACTCTGGGGCCAACGTCCTGACTTTC
size: -
D: -
V: TRBV29-1
J: TRBJ2-6

CDR3: CASSLGHRDSNTGELFF
DNA: TGCGCCAGCAGCTTGGGACACAGGGATTCGAACACCGGGGAGCTGTTTTTT
size: -
D: -
V: TRBV5-1
J: TRBJ2-2

CDR3: CASSYKAGTNYGYTF
DNA: TGTGCCAGCAGTTACAAAGCCGGGACTAACTATGGCTACACCTTC
size: -
D: -
V: TRBV6-6
J: TRBJ1-2

CDR3: CASRAGGGAGWETQYF
DNA: TGTGCCAGCCGGGCCGGCGGGGGGGCCGGTTGGGAGACCCAGTACTTC
size: once
D: TRBD2
V: TRBV11-2
J: TRBJ2-5

CDR3: CASSVGTANTEAFF
DNA: TGCGCCAGCAGCGTGGGGACGGCGAACACTGAAGCTTTCTTT
size: -
D: -
V: TRBV5-1
J: TRBJ1-1

CDR3: CASSLGLRGTDTQYF
DNA: TGTGCCAGCAGCTTAGGGCTTCGAGGCACAGATACGCAGTATTTT
size: -
D: -
V: TRBV11-3
J: TRBJ2-3

CDR3: CASSLGRTAQPTDTQYF
DNA: TGTGCCAGCAGCTTAGGTCGGACAGCCCAACCCACAGATACGCAGTATTTT
size: -
D: -
V: TRBV13
J: TRBJ2-3

CDR3: CSARDHPGYTF
DNA: TGCAGTGCTAGAGATCATCCTGGCTACACCTTC
size: -
D: -
V: TRBV20-1
J: TRBJ1-2

CDR3: CASSYFRGSGANVLTF
DNA: TGTGCCAGCAGTTACTTCAGGGGTTCTGGGGCCAACGTCCTGACTTTC
size: -
D: -
V: TRBV6-5
J: TRBJ2-6

CDR3: CASSQRLRNTIYF
DNA: TGCGCCAGCAGCCAAAGGTTGAGAAACACCATATATTTT
size: -
D: -
V: TRBV4-3
J: TRBJ1-3

CDR3: CASSGGTPPNYGYTF
DNA: TGTGCCAGCAGTGGGGGGACACCACCTAACTATGGCTACACCTTC
size: -
D: -
V: TRBV2
J: TRBJ1-2

CDR3: CSVDVGIRGYTF
DNA: TGCAGCGTTGATGTAGGGATTAGGGGCTACACCTTC
size: -
D: -
V: TRBV29-1
J: TRBJ1-2

CDR3: CASSDNRQTVEAFF
DNA: TGTGCCAGCAGTGATAACCGACAAACAGTCGAAGCTTTCTTT
size: few
D: -
V: TRBV25-1
J: TRBJ1-1

CDR3: CASSSYLTEAGANVLTF
DNA: TGCGCCAGCAGCTCATATTTGACAGAGGCTGGGGCCAACGTCCTGACTTTC
size: once
D: -
V: TRBV5-1
J: TRBJ2-6

CDR3: CASSLGTGRTDTQYF
DNA: TGTGCCAGCAGCTTAGGGACAGGACGCACAGATACGCAGTATTTT
size: -
D: TRBD1
V: TRBV11-3
J: TRBJ2-3

CDR3: CASSSEMDTQYF
DNA: TGTGCCAGCAGCTCCGAAATGGATACGCAGTATTTT
size: -
D: -
V: TRBV7-2
J: TRBJ2-3

CDR3: CASSVADGTYEQYF
DNA: TGTGCCAGCAGCGTAGCCGACGGTACCTACGAGCAGTACTTC
size: -
D: -
V: TRBV9
J: TRBJ2-7

CDR3: CASSPDRSTNFNEKLFF
DNA: TGTGCCAGCAGTCCTGACAGGTCCACAAATTTTAATGAAAAACTGTTTTTT
size: -
D: -
V: TRBV7-9
J: TRBJ1-4

CDR3: CASSGTRDRGPGGPNQPQHF
DNA: TGTGCCAGCAGTGGAACCCGGGACAGGGGGCCGGGGGGGCCTAATCAGCCCCAGCATTTT
size: -
D: TRBD1
V: TRBV6-1
J: TRBJ1-5

CDR3: CASSYSTDTQYF
DNA: TGTGCCAGCAGTTACAGCACAGATACGCAGTATTTT
size: -
D: -
V: TRBV13
J: TRBJ2-3